The 9 T cell receptor beta chains below were found in one sample sequenced in a study of control samples from healthy donors and cancer patients. Profiling relied on immunoSEQ multiplex PCR, and the TCRdb table lists in-frame clones only, not all of them. The table records 50,000 to 70,000 clones, roughly 95% of them present only once. The sequenced sample was blood. Receptors were obtained from a young woman in good health.

This chain links TRBV28 with TRBJ1-1; 7 nucleotides agree with TRBD1. The CDR3 has 13 amino acids. Germline V gene lookup returns CDR1 MDHEN and CDR2 SYDVKM. The V gene end was trimmed by 6 bases and the J gene end by 6 bases; junction bases not matched to a gene: 7. CDR3 DNA sequence: TGTGCCAGCAGAGAAACAGGGGAGGCTGAAGCTTTCTTT. Its translation: CASRETGEAEAFF. Supplemented by reference TRBV28 and TRBJ1-1, the full variable domain reads DVKVTQSSRYLVKRTGEKVFLECVQDMDHENMFWYRQDPGLGLRLIYFSYDVKMKEKGDIPEGYSVSREKKERFSLILESASTNQTSMYLCASRETGEAEAFFGQGTRLTVV.

The chain recombines TRBV30 with TRBJ1-2; D might be TRBD1 (5 bases). Germline V gene data show CDR1 as GTSNPN and CDR2 as SVGIG (reference sequence). Deletions cut 1 base from V and 2 bases from J, with 29 bases between. CDR3 length equals 20 residues. The CDR3 region is CAWSEGFFGTASSMNYGYTF. The CDR3, as DNA: TGTGCCTGGAGTGAGGGTTTTTTTGGGACGGCTAGCTCAATGAACTATGGCTACACCTTC.

The V and J genes are TRBV11-2 and TRBJ1-1; no clear D. Trimming left V 10 bases short and J 5 bases short, with 14 bases between. Germline values: CDR1 SGHAT, CDR2 FQNNGV. The length of the CDR3 is 12 residues. The CDR3 spells CAIRSWETEAFF. The CDR3, as DNA: TGTGCCATAAGGAGTTGGGAGACTGAAGCTTTCTTT.

This rearrangement joins TRBV6-5 to TRBJ2-6; perhaps TRBD1 as D (6 bases). Germline V gene lookup returns CDR1 MNHEY and CDR2 SVGAGI. This CDR3 is 15 amino acids long. With 7 bases removed from V and 0 bases from J, the gap between germline ends came to 10 bases. For the CDR3, the DNA is TGTGCCAGCACTCCACAGGGCTCTGGGGCCAACGTCCTGACTTTC. It translates to CASTPQGSGANVLTF.

Notes on this clone: The DNA is omitted, as the CDR3 cannot be located on it reliably, and the CDR3 follows TCRdb's listing. The CDR3 protein is CASSFGSGAGELFF. The rearrangement uses TRBV7-9 and TRBJ2-2; TRBD2 reflects the table's D call only, with no check against the DNA. CDR1 and CDR2 (germline): SEHNR, FQNEAQ (reference sequence). The CDR3 is made up of 14 amino acids, end residues included.

This clone was seen a single time. The rearrangement joins TRBV6-6 to TRBJ1-2, with 9 bases aligning to TRBD1. This CDR3 is 16 amino acids long. The junction had 10 bases not matched to a gene; V was cut back by 2 bases and J by 6 bases. The germline gives CDR1 MNHNY, CDR2 SVGAGI (reference sequence). CDR3 amino acids: CASSYTHSGQGDGYTF. DNA for the CDR3: TGTGCCAGCAGTTACACACACTCGGGACAGGGAGATGGCTACACCTTC.

CDR3 residues: CASRTTGTGLSEQFF. DNA of the CDR3: TGTGCCAGCAGGACAACGGGGACAGGGCTAAGTGAGCAGTTCTTC. This rearrangement joins TRBV6-5 to TRBJ2-1; TRBD1 matches at 9 bases. The V gene's germline CDR1 is MNHEY and CDR2 SVGAGI. V was clipped by 6 bases and J by 9 bases; unmatched bases: 12. The CDR3 spans 15 residues.

The chain uses TRBV28 and TRBJ1-2; no clear D gene. The V and J ends lost 6 bases and 6 bases respectively, with 23 bases between them. The CDR3 sequence is 16 residues long. Germline CDR1 and CDR2: MDHEN and SYDVKM. CDR3 residues: CASRPVLGLREDGYTF. CDR3 nucleotide sequence: TGTGCCAGCAGGCCAGTCCTAGGGTTGAGGGAGGATGGCTACACCTTC.

The chain couples TRBV6-2 or TRBV6-3 to TRBJ2-3; no firm D call. The CDR3 is 12 residues long. Trimming removed 4 bases at V and 0 bases at J, with 2 bases between. Germline V gene sequence: CDR1 MNHEY, CDR2 SVGEGT. This CDR3 reads CASSSSTDTQYF. The CDR3 nucleotides are TGTGCCAGCAGTTCTAGCACAGATACGCAGTATTTT.